This T cell receptor (beta chain) originates from a study of T cell responses to AZD1222 COVID-19 vaccine. Study results and caveats: Increased Spike-specific TCR breadth and depth were observed after two AZD1222 doses. Donors in the cohort were predominantly white British and more often female, and clonal diversity was possibly underestimated.

Clones were read by immunoSEQ multiplex PCR, and TCRdb kept only the in-frame ones, dropping some. Here the sample spans 45,000 to 55,000 clones, roughly three quarters being singletons. In regard to this clone: Its target is unknown.

The sample here was peripheral blood, taken on day 0 of MenACWY control vaccination. The TCR sequence derives from an adult in good health.

The CDR3 loop is CASRDSQNTEAFF. Here the CDR3 DNA reads TGTGCCAGCAGAGACAGTCAGAACACTGAAGCTTTCTTT. V gene TRBV6-5 combines with J gene TRBJ1-1; D possibly corresponds to TRBD1 (5 bases). The V end lost 6 bases, the J end lost 1 base, and 9 bases lay between the germline ends. Germline V gene lookup returns CDR1 MNHEY and CDR2 SVGAGI. This CDR3 is 13 amino acids long.